This T cell receptor (beta chain) was profiled in a study of T cell changes during pregnancy in multiple sclerosis. TCRdb's table, derived via immunoSEQ multiplex PCR, lists solely in-frame clones and lacks some. The data hold around 70,000 clones, with roughly 90% observed a single time. The germline CDR1 and CDR2 sequences are SQVTM and ANQGSEA. The CDR3 covers 14 residues. Trimming removed 7 bases from V and 1 base from J, with 15 bases in between. The chain employs TRBV29-1 and TRBJ2-3; TRBD2 might be the D (5 bases). The source of this sequence is a female donor in good health, enrolled as a control in a pregnancy study. The material sequenced was peripheral blood, taken after pregnancy. CDR3 DNA sequence: TGCAGCGCCGTTCGGGGAGTTGGCACAGATACGCAGTATTTT. It encodes CSAVRGVGTDTQYF.